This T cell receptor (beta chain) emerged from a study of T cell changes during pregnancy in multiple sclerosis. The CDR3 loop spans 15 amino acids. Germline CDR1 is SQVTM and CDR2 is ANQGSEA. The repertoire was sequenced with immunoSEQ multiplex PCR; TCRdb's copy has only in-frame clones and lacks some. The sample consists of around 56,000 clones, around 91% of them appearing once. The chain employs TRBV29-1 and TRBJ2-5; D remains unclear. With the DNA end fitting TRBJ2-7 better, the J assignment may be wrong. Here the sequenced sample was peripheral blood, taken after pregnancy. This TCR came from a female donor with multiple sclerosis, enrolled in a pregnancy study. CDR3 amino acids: CSVVPGPPFFYEQYF. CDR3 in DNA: TGCAGCGTTGTGCCAGGTCCTCCTTTCTTTTACGAGCAGTACTTC.